This entry lists 14 T cell receptor beta chains sequenced from one sample in a study of T cells in Graves' hyperthyroidism and ophthalmopathy (dated by TCRdb to between 2018 and 2021). The protocol used for the library was multiplex PCR. The listed sequencing device is Illumina HiSeq 2000. The TCR beta CDR3 regions were amplified from RNA transcripts. For the first round of RT-PCR on the TCR CDR3, the HTBI primer set was used together with the Qiagen OneStep RT-PCR kit. TCRdb reprocessed the public reads (quality trimming at Q25 with fastp, clone calling with MiXCR) and kept in-frame beta chains. Here each entry gathers all rows of one CDR3 protein and keeps the most common genes and DNA. In all, the sample holds 340,000 or so distinct CDR3 sequences, and 15% to 20% of those were seen once. Clones ranked in the top ten supply 33% of the sample. The material sequenced was blood. The receptors stem from a man younger than 45 with Graves' hyperthyroidism.

Many counts were recorded for this clonotype. The CDR3, as DNA: TGTGCCAGCAGTTTAAGGCTCTCCAGGCTGAACACCGGGGAGCTGTTTTTT. The encoded protein is CASSLRLSRLNTGELFF. The chain links TRBV28 to TRBJ2-2; D remains unclear. In germline, CDR1 is MDHEN, CDR2 SYDVKM. V was trimmed by 2 bases and J by 1 base, leaving 14 bases between them. The CDR3 runs 17 residues.

The rearrangement joins TRBV7-9 to TRBJ1-4, with a possible D match to TRBD1 (5 bases). This CDR3 is built from 14 residues. Germline V lookup: CDR1 SEHNR, CDR2 FQNEAQ (reference sequence). Trimming stripped 5 bases from V and 8 bases from J, with 15 bases between. CDR3 loop: CASSPDPRGEKLFF. The CDR3 DNA reads as TGTGCCAGCAGCCCGGATCCTCGGGGCGAAAAACTGTTTTTT.

This clonotype was picked up a small number of times. The chain recombines TRBV5-1 with TRBJ2-7, with 9 bases aligning to TRBD2. The CDR3 contains 17 residues. The junction had 15 bases not matched to a gene; V was cut back by 3 bases and J by 5 bases. Per the germline V gene, CDR1 is SGHRS and CDR2 is YFSETQ. The CDR3 protein is CASSSNLRSGRRDEQYF. CDR3 coding DNA: TGCGCCAGCAGCTCGAACCTCAGAAGCGGGAGGCGGGACGAGCAGTACTTC.

The J gene is TRBJ2-1, the V gene TRBV6-5; the match to TRBD1 covers 12 bases. The CDR3 contains 16 residues. The germline V gene encodes CDR1 MNHEY and CDR2 SVGAGI. The V gene end was trimmed by 2 bases and the J gene end by 3 bases; junction bases not matched to a gene: 2. CDR3 coding DNA: TGTGCCAGCAGTTACGGGACAGGGGGCAACTACAATGAGCAGTTCTTC. As protein: CASSYGTGGNYNEQFF.

This chain connects TRBV5-1 to TRBJ1-5; a weak D match, TRBD1 (6 bases). Per germline, CDR1 SGHRS and CDR2 YFSETQ. Trimming left V 0 bases short and J 5 bases short, with 12 bases between. The CDR3 covers 15 residues. This chain's CDR3 is CASSLGDTPHQPQHF. CDR3 in DNA: TGCGCCAGCAGCTTGGGGGACACGCCACATCAGCCCCAGCATTTT.

This clonotype showed up many times. The gene calls are TRBV20-1 and TRBJ2-7, with 13 bases lining up with TRBD2. CDR1 DFQATT and CDR2 SNEGSKA come from the germline V gene (reference sequence). V lost 3 bases, J lost 2 bases, and 4 bases stayed unmatched. CDR3 size: 15 residues. CDR3: CSASHGLAGAYEQYF. The CDR3 nucleotides are TGCAGTGCTAGTCACGGACTAGCGGGAGCCTACGAGCAGTACTTC.

This clonotype was picked up a small number of times. The gene calls are TRBV9 and TRBJ2-7; TRBD2 agrees at 8 bases. This CDR3 region has 15 residues. Per the germline V gene, CDR1 is SGDLS and CDR2 is YYNGEE. Trimming took 3 bases from V and 7 from J; bases not matched to a gene: 12. The CDR3 loop reads CASSEMGAGVSEQYF. The CDR3 DNA sequence: TGTGCCAGCAGCGAGATGGGAGCGGGAGTATCGGAGCAGTACTTC.

This clonotype was observed a handful of times. V usage is TRBV5-1 and J usage is TRBJ1-1; D unclear. In germline, CDR1 is SGHRS, CDR2 YFSETQ. This CDR3 is built from 14 residues. V lost 1 base to trimming and J lost 2 bases, with 9 bases between them. CDR3 nucleotides: TGCGCCAGCAGCTTGTACAGCTCAAACACTGAAGCTTTCTTT. The encoded protein is CASSLYSSNTEAFF. Based on the CDR3 plus reference TRBV5-1 and TRBJ1-1, the full variable domain is KAGVTQTPRYLIKTRGQQVTLSCSPISGHRSVSWYQQTPGQGLQFLFEYFSETQRNKGNFPGRFSGRQFSNSRSEMNVSTLELGDSALYLCASSLYSSNTEAFFGQGTRLTVV.

Turning to this clonotype: Mismatch with germline at one junction end may stem from a read error. The genes are TRBV2 and TRBJ2-1, with unresolved D. The CDR3 extends over 13 amino acids. CDR1 and CDR2 from the germline V gene are SNHLY and FYNNEI. The CDR3 DNA reads as TGTGCCAGCAGTTACTCGCCCGACAATGGGCAGTTCTTC. Protein sequence: CASSYSPDNGQFF.

This chain links TRBV20-1 with TRBJ1-6; the match to TRBD1 covers 8 bases. In germline, CDR1 is DFQATT, CDR2 SNEGSKA (reference sequence). Trimming removed 1 base from V and 9 bases from J; junction bases left unmatched: 14. This CDR3 comprises 17 residues. The CDR3 coding sequence is TGCAGTGCTAGAGCGGTTACAGGGGGGGGTCGTAGTTCACCCCTCCACTTT. Its protein is CSARAVTGGGRSSPLHF.

This clonotype has at least ten counts. V is TRBV28 and J is TRBJ1-6; D gene ambiguous. CDR1 and CDR2 (germline): MDHEN, SYDVKM. The CDR3 spans 16 residues. V was shortened by 6 bases and J by 7 bases, with 19 bases between the two germline ends. The CDR3 DNA follows: TGTGCCAGCAGCCTTGCGACAATTGATCCCAATTCACCCCTCCACTTT. Its translation: CASSLATIDPNSPLHF.

This clonotype was found many times. The genes are TRBV12-3 or TRBV12-4 and TRBJ2-7; 8 bases map to TRBD1. CDR3 length: 13 residues. The junction had 3 bases not matched to a gene; V was cut back by 1 base and J by 7 bases. The CDR3 loop reads CASSLGQGREQYF. DNA for the CDR3: TGTGCCAGCAGTTTAGGACAGGGGAGGGAGCAGTACTTC.

At least ten counts were recorded for this clonotype. The rearrangement links TRBV5-6 to TRBJ2-3, with TRBD2 matching over 13 bases. The CDR3 spans 15 residues. V dropped 2 bases and J dropped 4; count of bases not matched to a gene: 1. The germline V gene encodes CDR1 SGHDT and CDR2 YYEEEE. The CDR3 reads CASSFGLAGADTQYF. In DNA, the CDR3 is TGTGCCAGCAGCTTCGGACTAGCGGGAGCAGATACGCAGTATTTT.

The chain links TRBV12-3 or TRBV12-4 to TRBJ1-5, with no clear D. The V end was cut by 8 bases, the J end by 2 bases, with 13 bases between. This CDR3 is 14 amino acids long. Here the CDR3 DNA reads TGTGCCAGCGGGGAGGGTTTGGGCAATCAGCCCCAGCATTTT. Amino acids: CASGEGLGNQPQHF.